This T cell receptor beta chain appears in the sequencing data of a study of OX40 agonist ivuxolimab in advanced cancers. Background on the study: Ivuxolimab, which is an agonistic anti-OX40 (CD134) antibody, was administered to the patients. Ivuxolimab, which patients received intravenously every 2 weeks, was dosed at 0.01 to 10 mg/kg. Each dose-escalation patient presented with hepatocellular carcinoma, melanoma, renal cell or head and neck cancer. Study-wide points: In CD8+ T cells, expanded clones were on average more numerous than in CD4+.

The repertoire was sequenced with immunoSEQ multiplex PCR; TCRdb's copy has only in-frame clones and lacks some. The sample consists of around 90,000 clones, more than 70% of them appearing once. Germline CDR1 SGHAT, CDR2 FQNNGV. Trimming took 2 bases from V and 7 from J; bases not matched to a gene: 4. The CDR3 runs 15 residues. About this clone itself: Its antigen is undetermined.

Specimen: CD4+ or CD8+ T cells sorted from blood, collected in a trial of the OX40 agonist ivuxolimab. This chain links TRBV11-2 with TRBJ2-1; the match to TRBD2 covers 11 bases. The receptor comes from an adult with an advanced solid tumor such as melanoma, head and neck, liver or kidney cancer. CDR3 DNA: TGTGCCAGCAGCTTACTAGCGGGAGGACGGAATGAGCAGTTCTTC. Translating gives CASSLLAGGRNEQFF.